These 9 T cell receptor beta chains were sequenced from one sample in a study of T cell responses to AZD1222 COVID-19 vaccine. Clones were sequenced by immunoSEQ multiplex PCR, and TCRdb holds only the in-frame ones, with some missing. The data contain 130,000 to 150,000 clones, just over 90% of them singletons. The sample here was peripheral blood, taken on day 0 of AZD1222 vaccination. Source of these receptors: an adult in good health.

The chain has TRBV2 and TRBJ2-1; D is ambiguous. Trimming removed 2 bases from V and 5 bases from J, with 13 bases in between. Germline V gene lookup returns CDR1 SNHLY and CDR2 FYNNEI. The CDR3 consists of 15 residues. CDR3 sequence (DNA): TGTGCCAGCAGTGAATTTGGTGGTCAAAACAATGAGCAGTTCTTC. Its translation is CASSEFGGQNNEQFF.

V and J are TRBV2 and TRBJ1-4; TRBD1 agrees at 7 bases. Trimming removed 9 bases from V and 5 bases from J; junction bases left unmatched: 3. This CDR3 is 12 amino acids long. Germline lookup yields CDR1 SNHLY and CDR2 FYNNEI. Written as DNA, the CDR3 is TGTGCCAGTGGGACAGACAATGAAAAACTGTTTTTT. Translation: CASGTDNEKLFF.

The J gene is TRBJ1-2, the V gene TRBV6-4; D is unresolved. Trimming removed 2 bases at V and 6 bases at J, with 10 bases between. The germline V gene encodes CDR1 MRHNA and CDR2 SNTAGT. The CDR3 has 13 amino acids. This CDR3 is CASSDGVGNGYTF. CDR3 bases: TGTGCCAGCAGTGACGGAGTGGGGAATGGCTACACCTTC.

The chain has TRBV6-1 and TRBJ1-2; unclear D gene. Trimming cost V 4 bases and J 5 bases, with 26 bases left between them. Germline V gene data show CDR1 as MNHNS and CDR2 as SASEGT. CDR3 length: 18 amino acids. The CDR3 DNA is TGTGCCAGCAGTGCGGAAGGGAATCGAATCGATGTTCTATATGGCTACACCTTC. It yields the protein CASSAEGNRIDVLYGYTF.

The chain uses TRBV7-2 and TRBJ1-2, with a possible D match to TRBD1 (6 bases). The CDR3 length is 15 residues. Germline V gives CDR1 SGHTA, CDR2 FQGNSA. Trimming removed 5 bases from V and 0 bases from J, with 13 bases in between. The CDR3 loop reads CASSTWTVSNYGYTF. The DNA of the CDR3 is TGTGCCAGCAGCACCTGGACAGTCTCTAACTATGGCTACACCTTC.

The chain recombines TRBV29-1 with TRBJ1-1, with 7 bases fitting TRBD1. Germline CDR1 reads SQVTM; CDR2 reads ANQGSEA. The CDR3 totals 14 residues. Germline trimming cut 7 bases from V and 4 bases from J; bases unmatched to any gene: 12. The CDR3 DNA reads TGCAGCGGCGGGGAAGGGGGCTGGGGCACTGAAGCTTTCTTT. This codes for CSGGEGGWGTEAFF.

This CDR3 is CASSRGREAFF. The CDR3 region has the DNA TGTGCCAGCAGCCGGGGAAGGGAAGCTTTCTTT. The chain has TRBV3-1 (or the pseudogene TRBV3-2) and TRBJ1-1, with no clear D. Germline V gene data show CDR1 as LGHDT and CDR2 as YNNKEL (reference sequence). This CDR3 has 11 amino acids. V was trimmed by 4 bases and J by 8 bases, leaving 8 bases between them.

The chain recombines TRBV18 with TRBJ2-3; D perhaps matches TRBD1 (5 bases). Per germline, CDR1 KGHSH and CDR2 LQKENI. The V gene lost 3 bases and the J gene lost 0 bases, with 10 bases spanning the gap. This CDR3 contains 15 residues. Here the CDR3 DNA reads TGTGCCAGCTCACCTGGACAAGCTAGCACAGATACGCAGTATTTT. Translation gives CASSPGQASTDTQYF. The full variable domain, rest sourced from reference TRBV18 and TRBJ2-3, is NAGVMQNPRHLVRRRGQEARLRCSPMKGHSHVYWYRQLPEEGLKFMVYLQKENIIDESGMPKERFSAEFPKEGPSILRIQQVVRGDSAAYFCASSPGQASTDTQYFGPGTRLTVL.

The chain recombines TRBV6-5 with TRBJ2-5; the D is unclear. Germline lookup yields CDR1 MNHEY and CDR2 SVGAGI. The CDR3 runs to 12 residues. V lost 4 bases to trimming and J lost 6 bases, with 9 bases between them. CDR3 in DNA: TGTGCCAGCAGTTTTTTAAAGCAGACCCAGTACTTC. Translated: CASSFLKQTQYF.